One T cell receptor (beta chain) is described in this entry. Original processing notes: Nucleated cell number was recorded as an estimate derived from reference gene primer amplification. Here immunoSEQ multiplex PCR was the method, and the copy in TCRdb shows in-frame clones only, minus some. From that table come the V and J calls and clone size; the DNA was used to work out D and trimming. Of around 250,000 clones listed, roughly 85% are singletons. The record originates from a study of blood T cell repertoires in COVID-19. Background on the study: PBMCs, B-cell-depleted T cells, or T cells were the source of the cDNA or gDNA that made up the material.

The receptor was derived from a woman aged 45 to 65 with acute COVID-19. Specimen: PBMCs or T cells enriched from blood (not recorded which).

The CDR3 here is CASSLGTSWQETQYF. The CDR3 DNA is TGTGCCAGCAGCTTAGGGACTAGCTGGCAAGAGACCCAGTACTTC. This rearrangement joins TRBV7-8 to TRBJ2-5; 8 bases are shared with TRBD2. The germline CDR1 and CDR2 sequences are SGHVS and FQNEAQ. The V gene end was trimmed by 1 base and the J gene end by 2 bases; junction bases not matched to a gene: 3. CDR3 size: 15 residues.